Each of the 28 T cell receptor beta chains below was sequenced from the same sample in a study of tumor and adjacent non-tumor tissue in lung cancer. A modified ARM-PCR protocol with three rounds of nested PCR amplified TCRbeta. TCRdb processed the multiplex PCR reads anew with MiXCR; each CDR3 protein has one entry. In the table there are more than 85,000 distinct CDR3 sequences, under 65% of which are singletons. No cell sorting was done before RNA was extracted from the tissue. This non-tumor lung sample came from over 3 cm beyond the tumor edge. The sample comprised distant non-tumor lung tissue. These receptors came from a man between 60 and 75 years old with non-small cell lung cancer.

Comment on this clonotype: A much more abundant neighbour one base away suggests this may be a read error. The rearrangement joins TRBV6-5 to TRBJ2-5, with 7 bases that match TRBD2. Germline loops: CDR1 MNHEY, CDR2 SVGAGI. The CDR3 covers 16 residues. V gave up 2 bases and J gave up 5 bases; unmatched junction bases: 11. CDR3 DNA sequence: TGTGCCAGCAGTTACCGAGCGGGGAGGCAAGGGGAGACCCAGTACTTC. Residues: CASSYRAGRQGETQYF.

This sequence joins TRBV11-3 and TRBJ1-2; TRBD1 matches at 9 bases. The germline V gene encodes CDR1 SGHNT and CDR2 YENEEA. Unmatched junction bases numbered 15, after V lost 11 bases and J lost 8 bases. The CDR3 extends over 14 amino acids. The CDR3 DNA reads as TGTGCCGACAGCGCCGGGACAGGGTTTAACGGCTACACCTTC. The encoded protein is CADSAGTGFNGYTF.

As regards this clonotype: One junction end does not reproduce the germline sequence, and a read error may be involved. Written as DNA, the CDR3 is TGCAGCGTTGAGGCTAGCGGGGGGGCCTTCAGTACGCAATATTTT. Amino acids: CSVEASGGAFSTQYF. The chain has TRBV29-1 and TRBJ2-3; TRBD2 matches at 12 bases. This CDR3 region has 15 residues. Germline CDR1 SQVTM, CDR2 ANQGSEA.

This clonotype was seen repeatedly, ten times or more. The chain has TRBV6-1 and TRBJ1-6, with no clear D. The germline V gene encodes CDR1 MNHNS and CDR2 SASEGT. This CDR3 has 13 residues. The ends were cut back, 3 bases at V and 10 bases at J, with 10 bases in the middle. CDR3: CASSEDLGSPLHF. The CDR3 DNA sequence: TGTGCCAGCAGTGAGGATCTGGGGTCACCCCTCCACTTT.

This clonotype was detected once. This sequence joins TRBV24-1 and TRBJ2-1; D remains unclear. This CDR3 region has 16 residues. V lost 9 bases and J 5 bases, leaving 22 bases between the germline ends. CDR1 KGHDR and CDR2 SFDVKD come from the germline V gene. Here the CDR3 reads CATGGLQSEHNNEQFF. The CDR3 DNA is TGTGCCACCGGTGGGCTGCAGAGCGAACACAACAATGAGCAGTTCTTC.

A word on this clonotype: This could be a read error, since a much larger clone is one nucleotide away. V usage is TRBV12-3 or TRBV12-4 and J usage is TRBJ2-3, with TRBD1 as a possible D gene (5 bases). The ends were cut back, 6 bases at V and 7 bases at J, with 14 bases in the middle. This CDR3 spans 13 amino acids. CDR3 residues: CASSEAGKHTQYF. The DNA for the CDR3 is TGTGCCAGCAGCGAGGCAGGGAAACATACGCAGTATTTT.

With regard to this clonotype: The final CDR3 position lacks the conserved phenylalanine or tryptophan, pointing to a likely read error. This chain links TRBV11-3 with TRBJ2-5; TRBD1 matches 7 bases. The V and J ends lost 4 bases and 4 bases, in that order; junction bases with no gene match: 6. CDR1 SGHNT and CDR2 YENEEA come from the germline V gene. The CDR3 is 14 amino acids. The CDR3 region has the DNA TGTGCCAGCAGCTACGGGACAGTGGGAGAGACCCAGTACTCC. The encoded protein is CASSYGTVGETQYS.

This clonotype was counted a single time. The V and J genes are TRBV20-1 and TRBJ2-5; 9 nucleotides agree with TRBD1. The V gene's germline CDR1 is DFQATT and CDR2 SNEGSKA (reference sequence). The CDR3 totals 15 residues. V dropped 1 base and J dropped 4; count of bases not matched to a gene: 7. The CDR3 here is CSARVSGQGTETQYF. The DNA of the CDR3 is TGCAGTGCTAGAGTCTCGGGACAGGGAACAGAGACCCAGTACTTC.

This clonotype was detected many times. V is TRBV4-3 and J is TRBJ2-1, with D possibly TRBD2 on 5 matching bases. The CDR3 extends over 16 amino acids. The V and J ends lost 3 bases and 0 bases respectively, with 12 bases between them. CDR1 and CDR2 from the germline V gene are LGHNA and YSLEER. The CDR3 here is CASSQASTRSYNEQFF. For the CDR3, the DNA is TGCGCCAGCAGCCAGGCTAGCACCCGCTCCTACAATGAGCAGTTCTTC.

The table lists this clonotype with many counts. The chain couples TRBV28 to TRBJ2-7; TRBD1 matches at 11 bases. The CDR3 has 14 residues. CDR1 is MDHEN and CDR2 is SYDVKM in the germline V gene. V lost 4 bases to trimming and J lost 2 bases; unmatched junction nucleotides: 1. CDR3 region: CASSSGQGAYEQYF. The CDR3 DNA is TGTGCCAGCAGTTCGGGACAGGGGGCCTACGAGCAGTACTTC.

About this clonotype: Here the CDR3 omits its conserved ending phenylalanine or tryptophan, so a read error is the likely source. The DNA is left out, because the CDR3 cannot be placed on it with certainty; the CDR3 is given as TCRdb lists it. The chain uses TRBV6-6 and TRBJ2-7; TRBD1, the D gene given by the table, was not confirmed from the DNA. In germline, CDR1 is MNHNY, CDR2 SVGAGI (reference sequence). The CDR3 is made up of 16 amino acids, end residues included. The CDR3 sequence: CVSSYSLDRGRSRPYL.

Note on this clonotype: Given the absence of the conserved phenylalanine or tryptophan at the CDR3 end, a read error is likely. Because the CDR3's place on the DNA is in doubt, the DNA is left out and the CDR3 is given as listed by TCRdb. V is TRBV6-6 and J is TRBJ2-3; the table names TRBD1, a call not compared with the DNA. From its first to its last residue, the CDR3 has 17 amino acids. Germline loops: CDR1 MNHNY, CDR2 SVGAGI (reference sequence). CDR3: CSSSYGEDSFYTDTHYL.

The chain combines TRBV6-1 with TRBJ1-5; 7 nucleotides align to TRBD1. V shed 6 bases, J shed 4 bases, and the junction held 6 bases outside the gene matches. Germline V gives CDR1 MNHNS, CDR2 SASEGT. CDR3 length: 14 amino acids. The CDR3 DNA reads TGTGCCAGCAGGGGACGACAGGGTAATCAGCCCCAGCATTTT. The encoded protein is CASRGRQGNQPQHF.

This clonotype was picked up a small number of times. The chain has TRBV5-1 and TRBJ2-1, with no clear D. There are 14 residues in the CDR3. Trimming took 4 bases from V and 9 from J, leaving 17 bases between them. CDR1 is SGHRS and CDR2 is YFSETQ in the germline V gene. CDR3 sequence reads: CASSLVQVASEQFF. The CDR3 coding sequence is TGCGCCAGCAGCCTCGTGCAGGTCGCGAGTGAGCAGTTCTTC.

In the case of this clonotype: One end of the junction varies from germline; a read error may be responsible. This rearrangement joins TRBV10-3 to TRBJ1-2, with D unclear. In germline, CDR1 is ENHRY, CDR2 SYGVKD. The CDR3 covers 13 residues. CDR3 protein: CVISDNKKYGYTF. The CDR3 bases are TGTGTCATCAGTGACAACAAAAAGTATGGCTACACCTTC.

As to this clonotype: A read error may account for a junction end that differs from germline. The chain has TRBV11-1 and TRBJ2-7, with D possibly being TRBD1 or TRBD2 (5 bases each). Looked up from germline, CDR1 is SGHAT and CDR2 is FQDESV (reference sequence). This CDR3 is 14 amino acids long. CDR3 sequence (DNA): TGTGCCGGCAGCTTTGAGGGGACCTTCTCTGAGCAGTACTTC. It specifies CAGSFEGTFSEQYF.

Notes on this clonotype: A much more abundant neighbour one base away suggests this may be a read error. This chain joins TRBV6-4 and TRBJ1-1; D unresolved. The CDR3 loop spans 13 amino acids. The germline CDR1 and CDR2 sequences are MRHNA and SNTAGT. V dropped 6 bases and J dropped 6 bases, with 14 bases sitting between them. The CDR3 protein is CASSKDSEAEAFF. CDR3 coding DNA: TGTGCCAGCAGCAAGGATTCAGAGGCTGAAGCTTTCTTT.

Of note for this clonotype: The CDR3 does not close with the conserved phenylalanine or tryptophan, likely indicating a read error. The gene calls are TRBV6-6 and TRBJ1-1; D is uncertain. The V gene lost 6 bases and the J gene lost 5 bases, with 13 bases spanning the gap. Per germline, CDR1 MNHNY and CDR2 SVGAGI (reference sequence). CDR3 length equals 13 residues. The CDR3 region has the DNA TGTGCCAGCAGAAGACATGGGGTGACTGAAGCTTTCCTT. Its protein is CASRRHGVTEAFL.

This clonotype has a count of ten or more. The rearrangement uses TRBV18 and TRBJ2-5; TRBD1 matches at 7 bases. V shed 8 bases, J shed 2 bases, and the junction held 8 bases outside the gene matches. CDR1 is KGHSH and CDR2 is LQKENI in the germline V gene. The CDR3 sequence is 14 residues long. CDR3 sequence: CASTRRDSQETQYF. Written as DNA, the CDR3 is TGTGCCAGCACCCGACGGGACAGTCAAGAGACCCAGTACTTC.

The CDR3 here is CASSFGWQDKQYF. The DNA for the CDR3 is TGTGCCAGCAGTTTTGGGTGGCAGGACAAGCAGTACTTC. This chain uses TRBV12-3 or TRBV12-4 with TRBJ2-7; tentatively, D is TRBD1 (5 bases). V was trimmed by 3 bases and J by 8 bases, leaving 14 bases between them. The CDR3 length is 13 residues.

The chain carries TRBV6-5 and TRBJ2-3, with 9 bases fitting TRBD2. The CDR3 has 15 residues. The V gene end was trimmed by 5 bases and the J gene end by 7 bases; junction bases not matched to a gene: 10. CDR1 is MNHEY, CDR2 SVGAGI, per germline. CDR3 sequence: CASSLNSGGGYTQYF. The CDR3 region has the DNA TGTGCCAGCAGTCTCAATAGCGGGGGAGGGTATACGCAGTATTTT.

This clonotype was observed once. The conserved phenylalanine or tryptophan is not found at the CDR3 terminus, so this likely reflects a read error. This chain connects TRBV6-9 to TRBJ2-7; unclear D gene. Germline V lookup: CDR1 MNHGY, CDR2 SVAAGI. The germline V and J ends were trimmed by 6 bases and 0 bases, with 15 bases remaining between them. The CDR3 length is 15 residues. The CDR3 DNA follows: TGTGCCAGCAGCCCCCGCCAGGATTCCTCCTACGAGCAGTACATC. Its translation is CASSPRQDSSYEQYI.

The rearrangement joins TRBV11-3 to TRBJ2-7, with D possibly TRBD2 on 6 matching bases. The V end was cut by 9 bases, the J end by 10 bases, with 28 bases between. Germline V gene sequence: CDR1 SGHNT, CDR2 YENEEA. This CDR3 is 15 amino acids long. The CDR3 loop reads CASRRANGNSYDQYF. The CDR3, as DNA: TGTGCCAGTAGGAGGGCTAACGGGAACTCCTATGATCAGTACTTC. Supplemented by reference TRBV11-3 and TRBJ2-7, the full variable domain reads EAGVVQSPRYKIIEKKQPVAFWCNPISGHNTLYWYLQNLGQGPELLIRYENEEAVDDSQLPKDRFSAERLKGVDSTLKIQPAELGDSAVYLCASRRANGNSYDQYFGPGTRLTVT.

On this clonotype itself: One end of the junction does not line up with germline, which may come from a read error. The J gene is TRBJ1-3, the V gene TRBV11-2; no clear D. Germline CDR1 is SGHAT and CDR2 is FQNNGV. The CDR3 consists of 17 residues. In DNA, the CDR3 is TGTGCCAGCAGTTTAGATCTACCAGGTAGCTATGGAAACACCATATATTTT. This sequence encodes CASSLDLPGSYGNTIYF.

A word on this clonotype: At one of its ends the junction is not consistent with the germline gene, which may arise from a read error. V is TRBV28 and J is TRBJ2-7; D assignment may be TRBD1 or TRBD2 (5 bases each). There are 14 residues in the CDR3. CDR1 and CDR2 from the germline V gene are MDHEN and SYDVKM. The CDR3 DNA is TGTGCCAGTGAAGGATCGAGGGGCGGGTACGAGCGGTACTTC. Translated, it gives CASEGSRGGYERYF.

The rearrangement uses TRBV10-3 and TRBJ2-7; D might be TRBD2 (5 bases). Germline CDR1 reads ENHRY; CDR2 reads SYGVKD. The CDR3 contains 13 residues. V was clipped by 3 bases and J by 9 bases, with 15 bases between them. In DNA form, the CDR3 reads TGTGCCATCAGTGATGGTCCGCGTCGGGGGCAGTACTTC. Translating gives CAISDGPRRGQYF.

Note on this clonotype: This likely comes from a read error, as the CDR3 has no conserved phenylalanine or tryptophan at its end. The chain recombines TRBV10-2 with TRBJ2-7; possibly TRBD1 for D (6 bases). The CDR3 has 17 amino acids. Germline lookup yields CDR1 WSHSY and CDR2 SAAADI. The V end was cut by 3 bases, the J end by 3 bases, with 21 bases between. The CDR3 loop is CASSESFGQPIIYEQYS. Here the CDR3 DNA reads TGCGCCAGCAGTGAATCGTTTGGACAGCCGATCATCTACGAGCAGTACTCC.

The sample holds many counts of this clonotype. The V and J genes are TRBV6-2 or TRBV6-3 and TRBJ2-2; 7 bases match TRBD1. V gave up 5 bases and J gave up 0 bases; unmatched junction bases: 6. The germline CDR1 and CDR2 sequences are MNHEY and SVGEGT. The CDR3 extends over 16 amino acids. The CDR3 bases are TGTGCCAGCAGTAGCAGGGGGAAAGCGAACACCGGGGAGCTGTTTTTT. Protein: CASSSRGKANTGELFF.